This T cell receptor (beta chain) came from a study of T cell responses to AZD1222 COVID-19 vaccine. CDR1 ENHRY and CDR2 SYGVKD come from the germline V gene. Trimming pared 0 bases from V and 2 bases from J, leaving 12 bases between. CDR3 length equals 16 residues. General study findings and limits: Donors in the cohort were predominantly white British and more often female, and clonal diversity was possibly underestimated. Only six individuals given AZD1222 were seropositive at baseline. In the spike-specific TCR repertoire, nearly half reportedly target unmutated variant regions.

Points on this clone: Its target is unknown.

The protocol was immunoSEQ multiplex PCR, while the TCRdb copy is restricted to in-frame clones and leaves out a portion. The table has under 200,000 clones, 88% seen once. Pooling was applied to second doses at about 4 or about 12 weeks. The gene calls are TRBV10-3 and TRBJ2-3; possible D gene TRBD1, 5 bases. This TCR came from an adult who received the AZD1222 COVID-19 vaccine. The sample was peripheral blood, taken 28 days after the second AZD1222 dose. In nucleotides, the CDR3 is TGTGCCATCAGTGAGTCAACCCGGACATTCACAGATACGCAGTATTTT. It specifies CAISESTRTFTDTQYF.